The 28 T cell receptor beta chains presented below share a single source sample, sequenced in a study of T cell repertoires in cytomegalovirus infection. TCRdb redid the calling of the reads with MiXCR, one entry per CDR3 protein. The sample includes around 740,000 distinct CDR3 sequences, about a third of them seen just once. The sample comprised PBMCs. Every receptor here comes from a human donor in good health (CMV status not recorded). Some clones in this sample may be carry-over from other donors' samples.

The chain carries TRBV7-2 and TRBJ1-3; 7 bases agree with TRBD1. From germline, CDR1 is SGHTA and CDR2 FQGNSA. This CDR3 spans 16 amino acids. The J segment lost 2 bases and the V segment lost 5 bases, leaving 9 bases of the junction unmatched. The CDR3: CASSPADRAAGNTIYF. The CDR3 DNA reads TGTGCCAGCAGCCCCGCAGACAGGGCAGCTGGAAACACCATATATTTT.

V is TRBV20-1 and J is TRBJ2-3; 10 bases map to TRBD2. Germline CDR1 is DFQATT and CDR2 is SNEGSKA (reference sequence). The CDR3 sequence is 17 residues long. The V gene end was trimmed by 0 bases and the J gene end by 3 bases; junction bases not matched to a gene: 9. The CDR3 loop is CSAREERGGASTDTQYF. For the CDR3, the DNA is TGCAGTGCTAGAGAAGAGCGGGGGGGAGCAAGTACAGATACGCAGTATTTT.

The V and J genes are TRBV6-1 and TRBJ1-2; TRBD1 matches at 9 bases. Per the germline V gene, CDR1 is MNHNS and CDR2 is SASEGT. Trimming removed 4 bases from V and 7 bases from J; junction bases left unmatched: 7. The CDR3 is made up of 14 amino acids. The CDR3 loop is CASSGGQGIGGYTF. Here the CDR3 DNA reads TGTGCCAGCAGTGGCGGACAGGGGATAGGTGGCTACACCTTC.

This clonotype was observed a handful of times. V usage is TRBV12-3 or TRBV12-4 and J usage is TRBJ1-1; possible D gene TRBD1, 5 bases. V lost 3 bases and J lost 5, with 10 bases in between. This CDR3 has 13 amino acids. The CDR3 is CASSFEGKTEAFF. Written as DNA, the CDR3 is TGTGCCAGCAGTTTTGAGGGGAAGACTGAAGCTTTCTTT.

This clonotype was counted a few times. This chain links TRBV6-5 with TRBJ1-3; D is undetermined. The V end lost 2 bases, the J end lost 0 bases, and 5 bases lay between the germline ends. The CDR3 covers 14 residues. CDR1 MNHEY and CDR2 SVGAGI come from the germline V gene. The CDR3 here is CASSYSSSGNTIYF. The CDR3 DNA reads TGTGCCAGCAGTTACAGCAGCTCTGGAAACACCATATATTTT.

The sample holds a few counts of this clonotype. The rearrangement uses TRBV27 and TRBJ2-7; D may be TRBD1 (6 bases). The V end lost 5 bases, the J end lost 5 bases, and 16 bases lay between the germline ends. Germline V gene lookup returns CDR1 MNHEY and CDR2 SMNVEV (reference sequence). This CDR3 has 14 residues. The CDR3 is CASSLTGNMNEQYF. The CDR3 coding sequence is TGTGCCAGCAGTCTAACAGGGAACATGAACGAGCAGTACTTC.

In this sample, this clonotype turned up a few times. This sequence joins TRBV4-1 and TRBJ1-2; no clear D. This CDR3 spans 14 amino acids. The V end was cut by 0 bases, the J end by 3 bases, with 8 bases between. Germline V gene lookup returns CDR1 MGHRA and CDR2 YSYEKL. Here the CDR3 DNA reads TGCGCCAGCAGCCAAGATAACACAGACTATGGCTACACCTTC. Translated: CASSQDNTDYGYTF.

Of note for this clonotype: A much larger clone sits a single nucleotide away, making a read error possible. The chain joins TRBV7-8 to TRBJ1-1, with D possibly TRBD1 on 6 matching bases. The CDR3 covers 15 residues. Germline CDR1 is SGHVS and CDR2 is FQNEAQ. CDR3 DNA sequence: TGTGACAGCAGCTTATCCCGGGGGCCGAACACTGAAGCTTTCTTT. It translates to CDSSLSRGPNTEAFF. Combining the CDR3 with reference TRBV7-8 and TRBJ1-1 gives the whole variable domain GAGVSQSPRYKVAKRGQDVALRCDPISGHVSLFWYQQALGQGPEFLTYFQNEAQLDKSGLPSDRFFAERPEGSVSTLKIQRTQQEDSAVYLCDSSLSRGPNTEAFFGQGTRLTVV.

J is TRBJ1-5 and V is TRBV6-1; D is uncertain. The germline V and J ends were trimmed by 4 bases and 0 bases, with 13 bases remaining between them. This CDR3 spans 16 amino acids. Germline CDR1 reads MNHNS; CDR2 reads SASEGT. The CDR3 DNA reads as TGTGCCAGCAGTGCCATAATGGGGTATAGCAATCAGCCCCAGCATTTT. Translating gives CASSAIMGYSNQPQHF.

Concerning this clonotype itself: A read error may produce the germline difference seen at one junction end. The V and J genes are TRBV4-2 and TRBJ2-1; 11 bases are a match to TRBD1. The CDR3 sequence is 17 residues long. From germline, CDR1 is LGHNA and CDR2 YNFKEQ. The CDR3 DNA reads TGTGCCAGCAGCCATGTGCTGGGACAGGGGGACAACAATGAGCACTTCTTC. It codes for CASSHVLGQGDNNEHFF.

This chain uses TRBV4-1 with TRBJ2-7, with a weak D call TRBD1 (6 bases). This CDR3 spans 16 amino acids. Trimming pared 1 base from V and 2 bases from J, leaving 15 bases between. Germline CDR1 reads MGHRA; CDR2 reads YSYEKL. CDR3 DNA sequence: TGCGCCAGCAGCCAAGTGCTGACAGGAGACACCTACGAGCAGTACTTC. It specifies CASSQVLTGDTYEQYF.

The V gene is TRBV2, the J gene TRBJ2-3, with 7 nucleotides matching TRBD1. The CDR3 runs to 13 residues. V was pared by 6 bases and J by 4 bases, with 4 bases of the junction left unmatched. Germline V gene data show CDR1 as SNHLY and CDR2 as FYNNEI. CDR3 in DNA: TGTGCCAGCAGACGGGACAGCTCAGATACGCAGTATTTT. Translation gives CASRRDSSDTQYF.

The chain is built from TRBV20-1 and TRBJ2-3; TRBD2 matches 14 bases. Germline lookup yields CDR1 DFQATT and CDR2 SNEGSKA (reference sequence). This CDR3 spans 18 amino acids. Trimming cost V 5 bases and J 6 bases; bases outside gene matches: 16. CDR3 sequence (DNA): TGCAGTGCTCCGCCATCCCCCGGGACTAGCGGGAGTTATGATACGCAGTATTTT. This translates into CSAPPSPGTSGSYDTQYF.

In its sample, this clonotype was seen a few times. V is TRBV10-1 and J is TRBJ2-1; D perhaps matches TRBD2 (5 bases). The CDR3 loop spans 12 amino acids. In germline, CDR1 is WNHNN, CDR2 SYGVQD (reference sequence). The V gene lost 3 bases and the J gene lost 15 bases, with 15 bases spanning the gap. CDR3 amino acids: CASSDSEAERFF. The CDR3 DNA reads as TGCGCCAGCAGTGATTCGGAGGCAGAGAGGTTCTTC.

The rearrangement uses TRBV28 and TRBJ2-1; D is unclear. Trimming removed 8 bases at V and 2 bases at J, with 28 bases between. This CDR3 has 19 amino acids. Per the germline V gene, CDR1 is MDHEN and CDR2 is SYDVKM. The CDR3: CASQFTLSRRESPYNEQFF. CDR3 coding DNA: TGTGCCAGCCAGTTTACGCTTTCCCGGAGAGAGAGCCCCTACAATGAGCAGTTCTTC.

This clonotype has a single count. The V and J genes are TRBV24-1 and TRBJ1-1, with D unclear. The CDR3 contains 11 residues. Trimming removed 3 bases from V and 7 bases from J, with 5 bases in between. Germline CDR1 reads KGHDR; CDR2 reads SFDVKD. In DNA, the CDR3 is TGTGCCACCAGTGATCGCCGTGAAGCTTTCTTT. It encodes CATSDRREAFF.

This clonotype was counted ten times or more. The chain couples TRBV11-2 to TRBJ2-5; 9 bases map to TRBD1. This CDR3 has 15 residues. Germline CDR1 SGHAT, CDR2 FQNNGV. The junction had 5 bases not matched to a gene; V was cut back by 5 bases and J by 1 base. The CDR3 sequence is CASSRRDRVQETQYF. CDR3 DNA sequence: TGTGCCAGCAGCCGCCGGGACAGGGTCCAAGAGACCCAGTACTTC.

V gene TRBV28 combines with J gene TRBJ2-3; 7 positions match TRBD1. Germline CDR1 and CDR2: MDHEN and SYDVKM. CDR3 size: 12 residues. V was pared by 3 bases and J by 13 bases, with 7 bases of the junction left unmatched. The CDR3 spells CASSFGSDREYF. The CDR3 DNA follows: TGTGCCAGCAGTTTTGGTTCCGACAGGGAGTATTTT. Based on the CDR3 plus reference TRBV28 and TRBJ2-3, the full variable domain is DVKVTQSSRYLVKRTGEKVFLECVQDMDHENMFWYRQDPGLGLRLIYFSYDVKMKEKGDIPEGYSVSREKKERFSLILESASTNQTSMYLCASSFGSDREYFGPGTRLTVL.

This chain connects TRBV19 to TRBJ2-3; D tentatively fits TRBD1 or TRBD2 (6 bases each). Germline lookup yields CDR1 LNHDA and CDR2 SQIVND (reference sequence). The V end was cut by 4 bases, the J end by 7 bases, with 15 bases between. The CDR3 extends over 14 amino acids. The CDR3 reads CASSNTGRRNTQYF. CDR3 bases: TGTGCCAGTAGTAATACAGGGAGGAGAAATACGCAGTATTTT.

CDR3 DNA: TGTGCCAGCAGCTTGGTTGTTTCACCCCTCCACTTT. Amino acids: CASSLVVSPLHF. This chain links TRBV5-4 with TRBJ1-6; D uncertain. The V end lost 0 bases, the J end lost 9 bases, and 4 bases lay between the germline ends. Germline CDR1 and CDR2: SGHNT and YYREEE (reference sequence). This CDR3 has 12 amino acids.

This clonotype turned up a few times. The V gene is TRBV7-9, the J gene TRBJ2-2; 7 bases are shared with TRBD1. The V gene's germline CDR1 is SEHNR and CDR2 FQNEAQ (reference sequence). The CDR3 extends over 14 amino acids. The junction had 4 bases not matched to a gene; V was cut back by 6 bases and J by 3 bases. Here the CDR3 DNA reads TGTGCCAGCAGTCCGGGACAGCACACCGGGGAGCTGTTTTTT. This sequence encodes CASSPGQHTGELFF.

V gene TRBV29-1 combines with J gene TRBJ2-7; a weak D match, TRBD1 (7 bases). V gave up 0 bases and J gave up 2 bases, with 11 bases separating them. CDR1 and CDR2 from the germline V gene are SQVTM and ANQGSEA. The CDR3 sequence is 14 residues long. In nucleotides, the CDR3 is TGCAGCGTTGAAGAGACAGGGAGGCCCTACGAGCAGTACTTC. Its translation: CSVEETGRPYEQYF.

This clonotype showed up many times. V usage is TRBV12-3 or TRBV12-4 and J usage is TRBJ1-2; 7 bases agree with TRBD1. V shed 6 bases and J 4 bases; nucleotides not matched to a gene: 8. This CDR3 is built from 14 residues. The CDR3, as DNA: TGTGCCAGCAGCCGACAGGGTGCACCCTATGGCTACACCTTC. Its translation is CASSRQGAPYGYTF.

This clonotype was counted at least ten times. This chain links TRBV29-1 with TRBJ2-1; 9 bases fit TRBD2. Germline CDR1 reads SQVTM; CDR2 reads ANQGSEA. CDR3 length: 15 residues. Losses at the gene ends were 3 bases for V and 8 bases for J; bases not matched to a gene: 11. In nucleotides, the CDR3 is TGCAGCGTTGACAGAGGCGGGAGGGCCTTAGATGAGCAGTTCTTC. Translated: CSVDRGGRALDEQFF.

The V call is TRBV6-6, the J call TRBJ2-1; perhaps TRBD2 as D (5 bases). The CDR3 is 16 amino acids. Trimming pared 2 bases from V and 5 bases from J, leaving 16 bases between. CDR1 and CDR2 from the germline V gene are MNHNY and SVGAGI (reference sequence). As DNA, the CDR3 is TGTGCCAGCAGTTACAACTCCCTTCGGGGAAACAATGAGCAGTTCTTC. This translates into CASSYNSLRGNNEQFF.

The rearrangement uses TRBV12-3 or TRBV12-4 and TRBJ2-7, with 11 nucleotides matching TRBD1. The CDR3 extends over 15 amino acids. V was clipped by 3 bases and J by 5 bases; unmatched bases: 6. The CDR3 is CASSFAGTGGDEQYF. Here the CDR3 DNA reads TGTGCCAGCAGTTTTGCTGGGACAGGGGGAGACGAGCAGTACTTC.

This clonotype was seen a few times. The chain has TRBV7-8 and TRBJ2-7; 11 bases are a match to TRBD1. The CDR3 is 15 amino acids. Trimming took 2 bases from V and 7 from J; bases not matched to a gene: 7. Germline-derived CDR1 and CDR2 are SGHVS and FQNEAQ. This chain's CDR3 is CASSLSGQGEGEQYF. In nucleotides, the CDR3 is TGTGCCAGCAGCTTATCGGGACAGGGGGAGGGAGAGCAGTACTTC. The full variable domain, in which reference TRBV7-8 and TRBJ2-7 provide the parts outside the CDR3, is GAGVSQSPRYKVAKRGQDVALRCDPISGHVSLFWYQQALGQGPEFLTYFQNEAQLDKSGLPSDRFFAERPEGSVSTLKIQRTQQEDSAVYLCASSLSGQGEGEQYFGPGTRLTVT.

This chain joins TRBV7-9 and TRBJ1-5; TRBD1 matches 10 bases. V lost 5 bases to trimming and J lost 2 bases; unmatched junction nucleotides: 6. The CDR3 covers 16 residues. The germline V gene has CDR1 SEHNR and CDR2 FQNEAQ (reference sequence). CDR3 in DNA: TGTGCCAGCAGCCCGGACGGGACAGGGGGCAATCAGCCCCAGCATTTT. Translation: CASSPDGTGGNQPQHF.